This entry lists 13 T cell receptor beta chains sequenced from one sample in a study of T cell repertoires in cytomegalovirus infection. TCRdb ran MiXCR on the reads and lists one entry per CDR3 protein. The top ten hold around 12% of the sample, which has 700,000 to 950,000 distinct CDR3 sequences, approximately 32% seen once. Their antigens remain unidentified. This material consisted of cultured CD8+ T cells from PBMCs, taken from culture after CMV antigen stimulation. The receptors were gathered from a human donor in good health (CMV status not recorded). Some clones in this sample may be carry-over from other donors' samples.

This chain connects TRBV27 to TRBJ2-1; D tentatively fits TRBD1 or TRBD2 (6 bases each). The CDR3 loop spans 15 amino acids. The V end lost 5 bases, the J end lost 2 bases, and 13 bases lay between the germline ends. Germline CDR1 reads MNHEY; CDR2 reads SMNVEV (reference sequence). The CDR3 region has the DNA TGTGCCAGCAGTCATAGGGGGGCCGCCTACAATGAGCAGTTCTTC. It codes for CASSHRGAAYNEQFF.

The DNA for the CDR3 is TGTGCCAGCAGTGCCTTACTAGCGAGGCACGAGCAGTACTTC. Translated: CASSALLARHEQYF. The chain joins TRBV25-1 to TRBJ2-7, with 7 bases aligning to TRBD2. J lost 5 bases, V lost 4 bases, and 8 bases had no gene match. The CDR3 consists of 14 residues. Germline loops: CDR1 MGHDK, CDR2 SYGVNS.

A note on this clonotype: Sequence at one end of the junction differs from germline and may be a read error. The chain recombines TRBV7-6 with TRBJ2-1; TRBD1 or TRBD2 may be the D gene (5 bases each). The length of the CDR3 is 13 residues. Germline loops: CDR1 SGHVS, CDR2 FNYEAQ. The CDR3 nucleotides read TGTGCCAACAGCTTAGGGGAGTACAATGAGCAGTTCTTC. It translates to CANSLGEYNEQFF.

In this sample, this clonotype turned up many times. This chain connects TRBV7-6 to TRBJ1-2; D unclear. V was cut by 1 base and J by 8 bases, with 11 bases left in between. The V gene's germline CDR1 is SGHVS and CDR2 FNYEAQ. This CDR3 has 13 amino acids. Here the CDR3 DNA reads TGTGCCAGCAGCTTAGATTCCGCCTACGGCTACACCTTC. It is translated as CASSLDSAYGYTF.

The V call is TRBV9, the J call TRBJ1-1; D is perhaps TRBD1 (6 bases). This CDR3 comprises 18 residues. Trimming removed 4 bases at V and 0 bases at J, with 22 bases between. CDR1 and CDR2 (germline): SGDLS, YYNGEE. The CDR3: CASSPRQDSTFVNTEAFF. The CDR3 bases are TGTGCCAGCAGCCCTAGACAGGATTCCACGTTTGTGAACACTGAAGCTTTCTTT.

This chain uses TRBV6-2 or TRBV6-3 with TRBJ1-2, with a weak D call TRBD1 (5 bases). V lost 0 bases and J lost 8, with 16 bases in between. The CDR3 sequence is 15 residues long. Germline CDR1 and CDR2: MNHEY and SVGEGT. Here the CDR3 DNA reads TGTGCCAGCAGTTACTCTCTGTTAGGGGATGACGGCTACACCTTC. This encodes CASSYSLLGDDGYTF.

This rearrangement joins TRBV5-6 to TRBJ1-5; D unresolved. This CDR3 has 14 residues. Germline V gene sequence: CDR1 SGHDT, CDR2 YYEEEE. Trimming removed 3 bases at V and 7 bases at J, with 14 bases between. The CDR3 here is CASSSEGVGQPQHF. The CDR3 bases are TGTGCCAGCAGCTCCGAGGGAGTAGGGCAGCCCCAGCATTTT.

This chain connects TRBV5-1 to TRBJ1-1, with no clear D. Germline CDR1 and CDR2: SGHRS and YFSETQ. V lost 7 bases and J lost 0, with 16 bases in between. This CDR3 is 15 amino acids long. The CDR3 bases are TGCGCCAGCCTATCCTTCATGATGATGAACACTGAAGCTTTCTTT. It yields the protein CASLSFMMMNTEAFF. The variable domain in full, completed from reference TRBV5-1 and TRBJ1-1, reads KAGVTQTPRYLIKTRGQQVTLSCSPISGHRSVSWYQQTPGQGLQFLFEYFSETQRNKGNFPGRFSGRQFSNSRSEMNVSTLELGDSALYLCASLSFMMMNTEAFFGQGTRLTVV.

The V gene is TRBV6-2 or TRBV6-3, the J gene TRBJ1-5; D is unresolved. The germline V gene has CDR1 MNHEY and CDR2 SVGEGT. CDR3 length: 14 residues. Trimming took 9 bases from V and 5 from J, leaving 17 bases between them. CDR3 bases: TGTGCCAGTGGGGAAATCGGGATCCATCAGCCCCAGCATTTT. Protein: CASGEIGIHQPQHF.

The chain has TRBV29-1 and TRBJ2-5; D may be TRBD1 (6 bases). Between the trimmed V and J ends, which lost 3 bases and 6 bases, there was a span of 11 bases. The CDR3 covers 12 residues. From germline, CDR1 is SQVTM and CDR2 ANQGSEA. The CDR3 loop is CSVDKQGKTQYF. The DNA of the CDR3 is TGCAGCGTTGATAAACAGGGCAAGACCCAGTACTTC.

V usage is TRBV12-3 or TRBV12-4 and J usage is TRBJ1-5; perhaps TRBD1 as D (6 bases). V shed 1 base and J shed 3 bases, with 7 bases lying between them. There are 14 residues in the CDR3. CDR3 sequence (DNA): TGTGCCAGCAGTTTAGGGGGGCCCAATCAGCCCCAGCATTTT. It specifies CASSLGGPNQPQHF.

This clonotype was observed a few times. The chain employs TRBV7-9 and TRBJ1-1; a possible D gene is TRBD1 (6 bases). Per germline, CDR1 SEHNR and CDR2 FQNEAQ (reference sequence). The CDR3 spans 17 residues. Trimming took off 3 bases at V and 3 bases at J, with 20 bases between the two ends. Here the CDR3 reads CASSFPGRGIGDTEAFF. CDR3 sequence (DNA): TGTGCCAGCAGCTTTCCGGGGAGGGGGATAGGGGACACTGAAGCTTTCTTT.

This clonotype was seen more than once but under ten times. V usage is TRBV25-1 and J usage is TRBJ2-5; TRBD2 might be the D (6 bases). V was shortened by 4 bases and J by 5 bases, with 23 bases between the two germline ends. The CDR3 extends over 17 amino acids. Looked up from germline, CDR1 is MGHDK and CDR2 is SYGVNS. As DNA, the CDR3 is TGTGCCAGCAGTGGAGGTTCGGGGGTCGGGCTTCAGGAGACCCAGTACTTC. Translating gives CASSGGSGVGLQETQYF.